This T cell receptor (beta chain) was recovered during a study of radiation and T cells in renal cell carcinoma. Notes on this clone: Its antigen is undetermined.

The data were produced by immunoSEQ multiplex PCR, yet TCRdb's version contains in-frame clones alone and is incomplete. In the table there are approximately 140,000 clones, approximately 90% of which are singletons. Regarding the study as a whole: No pretreatment tumor biopsies were available for baseline clonotypes. In blood, top tumor clones expanded by 2 weeks, shrinking by 4.

The CDR3 extends over 14 amino acids. V lost 0 bases, J lost 5 bases, and 3 bases stayed unmatched. CDR1 and CDR2 (germline): SGHDT, YYEEEE. Time point indicated: baseline pretreatment blood. Described treatment: 15 Gy SBRT to primary tumor, nephrectomy 4 weeks later. Radiation-treated patients gave blood at baseline, week 2 and week 4. Clear cell pathology was present in this patient's renal cell carcinoma. The V gene is TRBV5-6, the J gene TRBJ2-5; 8 positions match TRBD1. The TCR sequence derives from a woman aged 65 to 85 with renal cell carcinoma. The sample here was blood, taken from a patient whose treatment included radiotherapy and nephrectomy. The CDR3 nucleotides read TGTGCCAGCAGCTTGGCAGGGGGCCTGGAGACCCAGTACTTC. Its translation is CASSLAGGLETQYF. The whole variable domain, remainder taken from reference TRBV5-6 and TRBJ2-5, is DAGVTQSPTHLIKTRGQQVTLRCSPKSGHDTVSWYQQALGQGPQFIFQYYEEEERQRGNFPDRFSGHQFPNYSSELNVNALLLGDSALYLCASSLAGGLETQYFGPGTRLLVL.